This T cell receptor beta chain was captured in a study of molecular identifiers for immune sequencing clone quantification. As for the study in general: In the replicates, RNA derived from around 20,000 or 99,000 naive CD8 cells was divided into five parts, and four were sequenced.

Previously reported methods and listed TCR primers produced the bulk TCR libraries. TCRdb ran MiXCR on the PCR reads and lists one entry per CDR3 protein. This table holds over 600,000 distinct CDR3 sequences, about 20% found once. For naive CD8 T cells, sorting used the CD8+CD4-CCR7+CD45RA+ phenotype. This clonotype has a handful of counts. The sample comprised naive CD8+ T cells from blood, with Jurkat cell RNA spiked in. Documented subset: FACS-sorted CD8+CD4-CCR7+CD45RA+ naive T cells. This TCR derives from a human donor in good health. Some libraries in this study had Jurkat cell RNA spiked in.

This chain's CDR3 is CASITSGRLGLDEQYF. The CDR3 DNA is TGCGCCAGCATCACTAGCGGGAGATTGGGCCTGGATGAGCAGTACTTC. The chain is built from TRBV4-1 and TRBJ2-7, with 11 bases that match TRBD2. The CDR3 is 16 amino acids. CDR1 and CDR2 from the germline V gene are MGHRA and YSYEKL. Germline trimming cut 7 bases from V and 7 bases from J; bases unmatched to any gene: 15.